This record covers a single TCR beta chain. Its matching antigen is unknown. This entry comes from a study of early T cells in non-severe SARS-CoV-2 infection. Study information: Sequencing of bulk RNA from unsorted whole blood was done, without chain pairing.

Tagging with unique molecular identifiers was applied to individual cDNA molecules. MiXCR was run by TCRdb on the 5' RACE reads, yielding one entry per CDR3 protein. The repertoire includes 90,000 to 120,000 distinct CDR3 sequences, over 8.5% of them detected once, and roughly 8% sits in the top ten. Germline trimming cut 6 bases from V and 3 bases from J; bases unmatched to any gene: 4. The CDR3 runs 13 residues. Germline V lookup: CDR1 DFQATT, CDR2 SNEGSKA (reference sequence). Study observations and caveats: Matching against VDJdb likely underestimated virus-specific expansions, favoring anti-spike CD8.

Sequencing was carried out using whole blood. The rearrangement uses TRBV20-1 and TRBJ2-3; 9 nucleotides agree with TRBD1. This clonotype originated in an adult who was a healthcare worker with PCR-confirmed SARS-CoV-2 infection or an uninfected control (not recorded which). The DNA of the CDR3 is TGCAGTGCAAGGACAGGGGCAACAGATACGCAGTATTTT. Amino acid sequence: CSARTGATDTQYF.